This T cell receptor (beta chain) was obtained from a study of OX40 agonist ivuxolimab in advanced cancers. Background on the study: Three dose-escalation patients had partial responses: one with hepatocellular carcinoma and two with cutaneous melanoma.

The J segment lost 8 bases and the V segment lost 3 bases, leaving 11 bases of the junction unmatched. The germline V gene encodes CDR1 SGHDT and CDR2 YYEEEE. This CDR3 contains 15 residues. Repertoires were generated with immunoSEQ multiplex PCR, while TCRdb's copy carries only in-frame clones and drops some. Of 25,000 to 35,000 clones listed, more than 75% are singletons. This chain uses TRBV5-6 with TRBJ1-2; the match to TRBD1 covers 9 bases. Sequencing was performed on CD4+ or CD8+ T cells sorted from blood, taken in a trial of the OX40 agonist ivuxolimab. This receptor was obtained from an adult with an advanced solid tumor such as melanoma, head and neck, liver or kidney cancer. Here the CDR3 reads CASSSGQGGWDGYTF. The CDR3 nucleotides read TGTGCCAGCAGCTCGGGACAGGGAGGGTGGGACGGCTACACCTTC.